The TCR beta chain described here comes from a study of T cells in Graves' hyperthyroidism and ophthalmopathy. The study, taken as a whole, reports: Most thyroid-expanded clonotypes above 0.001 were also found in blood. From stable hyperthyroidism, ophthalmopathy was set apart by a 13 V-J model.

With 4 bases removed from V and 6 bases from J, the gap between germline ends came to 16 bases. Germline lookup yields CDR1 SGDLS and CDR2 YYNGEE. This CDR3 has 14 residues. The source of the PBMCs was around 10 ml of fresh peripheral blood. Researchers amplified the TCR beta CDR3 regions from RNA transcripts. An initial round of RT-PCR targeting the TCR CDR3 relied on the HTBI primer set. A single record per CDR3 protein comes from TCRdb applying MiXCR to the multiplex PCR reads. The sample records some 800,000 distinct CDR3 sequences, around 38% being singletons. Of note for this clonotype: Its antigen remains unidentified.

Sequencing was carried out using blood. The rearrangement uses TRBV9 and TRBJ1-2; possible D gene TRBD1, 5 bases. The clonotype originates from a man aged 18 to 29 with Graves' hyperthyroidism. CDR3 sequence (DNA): TGTGCCAGCAGCCAAGATACCAGGGTTCATGGCTACACCTTC. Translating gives CASSQDTRVHGYTF.